This T cell receptor (beta chain) originates from a study of PD-1 blockade in classical Hodgkin lymphoma. The data were produced by immunoSEQ multiplex PCR, yet TCRdb's version contains in-frame clones alone and is incomplete. Of 25,000 to 35,000 clones in the sample, more than 65% were seen once. This clone appeared once. The time point was: cycle 4 day 1 (C4D1), after more than 5 weeks of nivolumab. No patient escaped relapse after autologous stem cell transplantation, and brentuximab vedotin exposure varied. The receptor was isolated from a human donor with classical Hodgkin lymphoma. This specimen consisted of peripheral blood mononuclear cells (PBMCs), obtained before the fourth cycle of nivolumab.

Written as DNA, the CDR3 is TGTGCCAGCAGCTTATCGGAGGTCCCCTACGAGCAGTACTTC. Its protein is CASSLSEVPYEQYF. The chain joins TRBV7-9 to TRBJ2-7; D may be TRBD2 (5 bases). Germline values: CDR1 SEHNR, CDR2 FQNEAQ (reference sequence). The CDR3 consists of 14 residues. Trimming removed 2 bases at V and 2 bases at J, with 10 bases between. Full variable domain (remainder filled in from reference TRBV7-9 and TRBJ2-7): DTGVSQNPRHKITKRGQNVTFRCDPISEHNRLYWYRQTLGQGPEFLTYFQNEAQLEKSRLLSDRFSAERPKGSFSTLEIQRTEQGDSAMYLCASSLSEVPYEQYFGPGTRLTVT.